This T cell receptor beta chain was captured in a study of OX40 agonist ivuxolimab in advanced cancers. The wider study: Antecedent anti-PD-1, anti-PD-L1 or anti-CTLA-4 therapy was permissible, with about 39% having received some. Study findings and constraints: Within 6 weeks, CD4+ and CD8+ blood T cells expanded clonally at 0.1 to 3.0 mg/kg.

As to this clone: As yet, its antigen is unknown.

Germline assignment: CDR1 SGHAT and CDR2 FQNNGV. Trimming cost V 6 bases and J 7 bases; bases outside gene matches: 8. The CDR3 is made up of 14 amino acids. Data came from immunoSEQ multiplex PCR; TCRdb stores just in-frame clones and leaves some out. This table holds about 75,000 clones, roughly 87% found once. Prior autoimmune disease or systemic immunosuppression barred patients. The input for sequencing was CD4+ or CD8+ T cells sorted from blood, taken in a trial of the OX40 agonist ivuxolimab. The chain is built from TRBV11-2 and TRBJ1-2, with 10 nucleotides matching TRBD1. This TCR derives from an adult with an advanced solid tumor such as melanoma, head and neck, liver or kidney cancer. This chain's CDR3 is CASRSGTGATGYTF. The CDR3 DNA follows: TGTGCCAGCAGATCCGGGACAGGGGCTACTGGCTACACCTTC.